This TCR beta chain was documented in a study of neoadjuvant nivolumab and ipilimumab in lung cancer (dated by TCRdb to 2020 to 2021). Study-wide context: In the NEOSTAR trial, nivolumab was administered intravenously at 3 mg/kg on days 1, 15 and 29, and the combination arm also received ipilimumab 1 mg/kg on day 1 only. Seven patients had matched pretherapy and resected tumor pairs analyzed, with four treated with nivolumab and three with nivolumab plus ipilimumab. Of the roughly 45 patients with operable NSCLC treated in the trial, approximately 23 were randomized to nivolumab monotherapy and about 20 to nivolumab plus ipilimumab. The study compared TCR repertoires in pretherapy (baseline) peripheral blood with TCR repertoires in tumors resected at surgery following neoadjuvant immune checkpoint blockade. The primary trial endpoint was the major pathologic response (MPR) rate in the intention-to-treat population in each study arm.

Results and caveats for the whole study, not just this receptor: There was no significant correlation between TCR clonality and pathologic tumor regression, and just a single major-pathologic-response sample was available for the clonality-regression analysis. TCR richness and clonality were greater in resected tumors than in tumor-adjacent uninvolved lung, and increases were seen in more dual-therapy-treated tumors. A small number of samples underwent TCR sequencing. A positive correlation was observed between pretherapy blood TCR richness and richness in tumors resected after neoadjuvant therapy (Spearman R of about 0.82). From pretherapy to surgery, tumor T-cell richness and clonality increased in three of three dual-therapy tumors but in only two of four nivolumab-treated tumors.

What this sample's time point label stands for: at surgical resection after neoadjuvant nivolumab +/- ipilimumab. The samples were taken from NEOSTAR, a phase 2 randomized trial in operable NSCLC that tested neoadjuvant nivolumab or nivolumab plus ipilimumab, followed by surgery. Worth noting for this clone: Its antigen is not yet known. No base-level quality is on record; no much larger clone is a single base apart.

The library came from the immunoSEQ multiplex PCR assay. Turning to the authors' computational methods: Repertoires were summarized in terms of richness and clonality, and significantly expanded and contracted clones between pre- and post-therapy samples were identified. The table was pulled from immuneACCESS by TCRdb, which kept in-frame rearrangements only. Such tables lose some clones; where checked, under half of the loss comes from unresolved V genes, and the rest has no known cause. V and J calls plus clone size are reproduced from that table; the DNA served to infer D and trimming. In all, the sample holds 25,000 to 35,000 clones, and 92% of those were seen once. The ten most abundant clones make up roughly 2% of the sample. Per the germline V gene, WSHSY is the CDR1 and SAAADI is the CDR2. The germline V and J ends show losses of 6 bases and 3 bases respectively, and no gene match explains 4 bases of the junction. The CDR3 covers 13 residues, taking in both the cysteine and the phenylalanine. The CDR3 DNA has 39 bases and is translated from base 1.

Recombination joined TRBV10-2 with TRBJ2-7; 8 nucleotides in the junction match TRBD1. Specimen: peripheral blood, collected after neoadjuvant nivolumab, alone or with ipilimumab, at or shortly before surgery. This TCR derives from an adult with non-small cell lung cancer. DNA sequence: TGCGCCAGCAGATCAGGGGGCGTCTACGAGCAGTACTTC. Its protein is CASRSGGVYEQYF.